The source of this T cell receptor (beta chain) is a study of blood T cell dynamics during melanoma immunotherapy. The CDR3 is 14 amino acids. Germline assignment: CDR1 MDHEN and CDR2 SYDVKM. The V segment lost 3 bases and the J segment 4 bases; nucleotides outside the gene matches: 5. The time point here: pre-treatment baseline. Response was assessed by RECIST 1.1 at 12 weeks, except a couple of rapid progressors. DNA loading was fixed at about 360 ng for all bulk PBMC samples. The repertoire was sequenced with immunoSEQ multiplex PCR; TCRdb's copy has only in-frame clones and lacks some. The sample includes around 1,500 clones, 65% to 85% of them seen just once.

The sequence was obtained from a human donor with melanoma. V usage is TRBV28 and J usage is TRBJ1-1, with 7 bases fitting TRBD1. Material: blood, obtained from a patient treated with checkpoint blockade. The CDR3 nucleotides read TGTGCCAGCAGTTTCCAGGGGGTAGGCACTGAAGCTTTCTTT. Translating gives CASSFQGVGTEAFF.